These T cell receptor beta chains were read from a single sample in a study of PD-L1 blockade in urothelial cancer. The data were produced by immunoSEQ multiplex PCR, yet TCRdb's version contains in-frame clones alone and is incomplete. The data contain just over 50,000 clones, approximately 80% of them singletons. The starting material was PBMCs, obtained around atezolizumab (anti-PD-L1) treatment. Receptors originate from a man between 65 and 80 years old with urothelial cancer. CDR3s include the opening cysteine and the closing phenylalanine or tryptophan. D genes are given only for firm matches. Rows give clone size only sometimes, using once, few, many, or a class for an expanded clone.

TRBV7-2	few	TRBJ2-7	NA	TGTGCCAGCAGTAGTTACGAGCGGCCCTCCTACGAGCAGTACTTC	CASSSYERPSYEQYF
TRBV7-2	NA	TRBJ1-1	NA	TGTGCCAGCAGCTTAAATCTGGGCCCGAACACTGAAGCTTTCTTT	CASSLNLGPNTEAFF
TRBV29-1	NA	TRBJ2-4	TRBD1	TGCAGCGTTGAAGACCAGGACAGGGGTTACATTCAGTACTTC	CSVEDQDRGYIQYF
TRBV19	NA	TRBJ1-2	NA	TGTGCCAGTAGTATATTGTCGAGGGAAAACTATGGCTACACCTTC	CASSILSRENYGYTF
TRBV7-2	NA	TRBJ2-2	TRBD2	TGTGCCAGCAGACTGGCGGGACTAAACACCGGGGAGCTGTTTTTT	CASRLAGLNTGELFF
TRBV7-2	few	TRBJ2-7	TRBD1	TGTGCCAGCAGCTCCGGACAGGGGCGCTACGAGCAGTACTTC	CASSSGQGRYEQYF
TRBV5-1	NA	TRBJ2-1	TRBD2	TGCGCCAGCAGCTCCCGACTAGCGGGATCCCCGGGCAATGAGCAGTTCTTC	CASSSRLAGSPGNEQFF
TRBV14	NA	TRBJ2-1	TRBD2	TGTGCCAGCAGCCAAGGTGGGCTAGCGGGAATTCAGTTCTTC	CASSQGGLAGIQFF
TRBV7-2	NA	TRBJ1-2	TRBD1	TGTGCCAGCAGCTCGGGACAGGGAGCTAACTATGGCTACACCTTC	CASSSGQGANYGYTF
TRBV18	NA	TRBJ1-2	NA	TGTGCCAGCTCACCACCAGGCGGTAACTATGGCTACACCTTC	CASSPPGGNYGYTF
TRBV2	NA	TRBJ2-1	TRBD2	TGTGCCAGCAGTGAAGTAAGCGGGAGGGTGAATGAGCAGTTCTTC	CASSEVSGRVNEQFF
TRBV6-6	NA	TRBJ1-3	NA	TGTGCCAGCAGTTATGCAGGGGCCTCCTCTGGAAACACCATATATTTT	CASSYAGASSGNTIYF
TRBV5-4	NA	TRBJ1-5	TRBD1	TGTGCCAGCAGCTTGGCAGGGGGCGATCAGCCCCAGCATTTT	CASSLAGGDQPQHF
TRBV5-6	once	TRBJ1-2	NA	TGTGCCAGCAGCTTGGCTCAAGGTGGAGGGCTCTATGGCTACACCTTC	CASSLAQGGGLYGYTF
TRBV19	NA	TRBJ2-1	TRBD2	TGTGCCAGTAGTTCGGGACTAGCCGCCAATGAGCAGTTCTTC	CASSSGLAANEQFF
TRBV19	NA	TRBJ2-2	NA	TGTGCCAGTAGTATTAGTACCACGAACACCGGGGAGCTGTTTTTT	CASSISTTNTGELFF